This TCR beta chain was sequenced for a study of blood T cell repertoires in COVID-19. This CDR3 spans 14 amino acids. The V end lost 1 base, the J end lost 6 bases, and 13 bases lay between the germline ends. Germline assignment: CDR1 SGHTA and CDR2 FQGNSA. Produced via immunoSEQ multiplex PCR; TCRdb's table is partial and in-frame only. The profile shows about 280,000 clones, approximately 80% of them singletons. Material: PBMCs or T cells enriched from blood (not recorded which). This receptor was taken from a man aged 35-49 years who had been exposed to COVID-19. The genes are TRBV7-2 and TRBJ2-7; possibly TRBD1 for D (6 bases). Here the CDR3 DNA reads TGTGCCAGCAGCTTAGACCTGGGCAGGGGCGAGCAGTACTTC. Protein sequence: CASSLDLGRGEQYF.